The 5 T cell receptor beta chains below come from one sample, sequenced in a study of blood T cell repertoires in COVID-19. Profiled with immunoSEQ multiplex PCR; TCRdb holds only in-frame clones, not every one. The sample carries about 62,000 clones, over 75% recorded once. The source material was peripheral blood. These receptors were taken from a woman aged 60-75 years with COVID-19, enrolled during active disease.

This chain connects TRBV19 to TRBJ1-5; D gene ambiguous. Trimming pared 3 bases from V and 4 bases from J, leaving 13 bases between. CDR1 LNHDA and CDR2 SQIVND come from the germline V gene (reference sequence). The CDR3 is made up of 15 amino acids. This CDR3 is CASSISGIPNQPQHF. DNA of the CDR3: TGTGCCAGTAGTATTTCGGGGATTCCTAATCAGCCCCAGCATTTT.

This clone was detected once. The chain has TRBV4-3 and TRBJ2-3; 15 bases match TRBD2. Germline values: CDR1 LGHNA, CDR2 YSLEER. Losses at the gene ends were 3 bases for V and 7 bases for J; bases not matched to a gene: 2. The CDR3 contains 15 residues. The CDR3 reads CASSQGLAGGYTQYF. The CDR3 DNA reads TGCGCCAGCAGCCAGGGACTAGCGGGAGGATATACGCAGTATTTT.

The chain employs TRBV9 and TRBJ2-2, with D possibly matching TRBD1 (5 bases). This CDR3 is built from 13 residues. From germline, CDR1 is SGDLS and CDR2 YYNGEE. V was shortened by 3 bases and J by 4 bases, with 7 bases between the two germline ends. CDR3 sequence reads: CASSGQFTGELFF. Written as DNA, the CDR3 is TGTGCCAGCAGCGGACAGTTCACCGGGGAGCTGTTTTTT.

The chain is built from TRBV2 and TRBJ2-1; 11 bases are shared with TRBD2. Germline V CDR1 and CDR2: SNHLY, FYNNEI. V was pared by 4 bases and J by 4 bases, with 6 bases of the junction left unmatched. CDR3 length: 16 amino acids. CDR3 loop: CASSARLAGPYNEQFF. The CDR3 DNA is TGTGCCAGCAGTGCCCGACTAGCGGGGCCTTACAATGAGCAGTTCTTC.

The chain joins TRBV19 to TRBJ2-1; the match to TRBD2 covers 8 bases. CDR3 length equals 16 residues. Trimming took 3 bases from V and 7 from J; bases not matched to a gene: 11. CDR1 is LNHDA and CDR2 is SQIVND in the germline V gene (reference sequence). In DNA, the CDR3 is TGTGCCAGTAGTATTGGTTCGGGAGGGGGTCAAAATGAGCAGTTCTTC. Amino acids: CASSIGSGGGQNEQFF.